The 16 T cell receptor beta chains reported below all come from one sample, sequenced in a study of blood T cell repertoires in COVID-19. This table comes from immunoSEQ multiplex PCR, and its TCRdb copy is limited to in-frame clones, with some not included. The top ten hold approximately 5% of the sample, which has roughly 86,000 clones, approximately 86% seen once. Input material: peripheral blood. The origin of the receptors is a man aged 50-60 years with active or convalescent COVID-19.

The CDR3 nucleotides are TGCGCCAGCAGCCCGTCGGGACAGGGTTTGAACGAGCAGTACGTC. This gives the protein CASSPSGQGLNEQYV. The J gene is TRBJ2-7, the V gene TRBV5-1, with 9 bases matching TRBD1. From germline, CDR1 is SGHRS and CDR2 YFSETQ. The CDR3 has 15 amino acids. J gave up 5 bases and V 4 bases, and 10 bases lay outside the gene matches.

The chain combines TRBV19 with TRBJ1-5; possibly TRBD1 for D (5 bases). Per the germline V gene, CDR1 is LNHDA and CDR2 is SQIVND (reference sequence). This CDR3 contains 14 residues. With 5 bases removed from V and 5 bases from J, the gap between germline ends came to 13 bases. The CDR3 sequence is CASSPGHSDQPQHF. CDR3 nucleotide sequence: TGTGCCAGTAGTCCCGGACATTCCGATCAGCCCCAGCATTTT.

The gene calls are TRBV4-1 and TRBJ2-3; D might be TRBD1 (6 bases). The germline gives CDR1 MGHRA, CDR2 YSYEKL. The CDR3 is made up of 17 amino acids. Trimming took 2 bases from V and 0 from J, leaving 15 bases between them. CDR3 in amino acids: CASSQPLRGTSTDTQYF. The CDR3 DNA reads TGCGCCAGCAGCCAACCGCTCAGGGGAACTAGCACAGATACGCAGTATTTT.

This chain uses TRBV2 with TRBJ1-2; a weak D match, TRBD1 (6 bases). This CDR3 comprises 15 residues. The V end lost 7 bases, the J end lost 2 bases, and 17 bases lay between the germline ends. Germline assignment: CDR1 SNHLY and CDR2 FYNNEI. The CDR3 region is CASKRMAGTNYGYTF. The CDR3 DNA sequence: TGTGCCAGCAAACGGATGGCAGGGACAAACTATGGCTACACCTTC.

J is TRBJ2-6 and V is TRBV4-3; D is perhaps TRBD2 (6 bases). The germline V gene has CDR1 LGHNA and CDR2 YSLEER. The CDR3 totals 17 residues. V dropped 0 bases and J dropped 0 bases, with 9 bases sitting between them. For the CDR3, the DNA is TGCGCCAGCAGCCAAGATTTCGGGAGCTCTGGGGCCAACGTCCTGACTTTC. It translates to CASSQDFGSSGANVLTF.

V usage is TRBV11-2 and J usage is TRBJ2-5; D may be TRBD2 (5 bases). CDR1 and CDR2 (germline): SGHAT, FQNNGV. V was cut by 3 bases and J by 2 bases, with 13 bases left in between. The length of the CDR3 is 15 residues. CDR3 nucleotides: TGTGCCAGCAGCTTTTCAGCGGAAATACAAGAGACCCAGTACTTC. Amino acid sequence: CASSFSAEIQETQYF. Drawing the rest from reference TRBV11-2 and TRBJ2-5, the complete variable domain is EAGVAQSPRYKIIEKRQSVAFWCNPISGHATLYWYQQILGQGPKLLIQFQNNGVVDDSQLPKDRFSAERLKGVDSTLKIQPAKLEDSAVYLCASSFSAEIQETQYFGPGTRLLVL.

The V and J genes are TRBV3-1 (or the pseudogene TRBV3-2) and TRBJ1-5; TRBD1 matches 7 bases. Per the germline V gene, CDR1 is LGHDT and CDR2 is YNNKEL (reference sequence). The CDR3 length is 14 residues. J was trimmed by 7 bases and V by 4 bases; bases with no gene match: 7. CDR3 protein: CASSLGQVGQPQHF. The CDR3 coding sequence is TGTGCCAGCAGCCTCGGACAGGTGGGACAGCCCCAGCATTTT.

This clone came up once. The chain combines TRBV18 with TRBJ2-7; 7 nucleotides agree with TRBD1. Unmatched junction bases numbered 15, after V lost 2 bases and J lost 5 bases. Germline loops: CDR1 KGHSH, CDR2 LQKENI. This CDR3 region has 17 residues. The CDR3 bases are TGTGCCAGCTCACCAAGGGGCCTACAGGGAAGGGGGCACGAGCAGTACTTC. Residues: CASSPRGLQGRGHEQYF. Full variable domain (missing parts from reference TRBV18 and TRBJ2-7): NAGVMQNPRHLVRRRGQEARLRCSPMKGHSHVYWYRQLPEEGLKFMVYLQKENIIDESGMPKERFSAEFPKEGPSILRIQQVVRGDSAAYFCASSPRGLQGRGHEQYFGPGTRLTVT.

The gene calls are TRBV5-4 and TRBJ2-3, with 8 bases that match TRBD1. V was clipped by 4 bases and J by 2 bases; unmatched bases: 9. The germline V gene has CDR1 SGHNT and CDR2 YYREEE (reference sequence). The CDR3 covers 16 residues. The CDR3 region is CASSPRTGSDTDTQYF. The CDR3 bases are TGTGCCAGCAGCCCCAGGACAGGGTCCGACACAGATACGCAGTATTTT.

This clone was seen only a few times. V usage is TRBV10-2 and J usage is TRBJ2-3; 15 bases match TRBD2. V lost 6 bases and J lost 0; bases outside the gene matches: 4. This CDR3 has 17 amino acids. CDR1 and CDR2 from the germline V gene are WSHSY and SAAADI. CDR3 sequence reads: CASRRTSGGVSTDTQYF. The CDR3 region has the DNA TGCGCCAGCAGACGGACTAGCGGGGGGGTCAGCACAGATACGCAGTATTTT.

The genes are TRBV5-6 and TRBJ2-1; TRBD1 matches 7 bases. V dropped 6 bases and J dropped 15; count of bases not matched to a gene: 15. CDR1 is SGHDT, CDR2 YYEEEE, per germline. This CDR3 has 13 amino acids. This CDR3 is CASIERGRVGMFF. CDR3 DNA sequence: TGTGCCAGCATTGAAAGGGGGCGCGTTGGAATGTTCTTC.

The V call is TRBV7-2, the J call TRBJ1-1, with D possibly matching TRBD1 (5 bases). Germline V CDR1 and CDR2: SGHTA, FQGNSA. The CDR3 is made up of 15 amino acids. Deletions cut 7 bases from V and 1 base from J, with 16 bases between. CDR3 sequence reads: CASTFGGTGNTEAFF. CDR3 nucleotide sequence: TGTGCCAGCACCTTCGGGGGGACGGGGAACACTGAAGCTTTCTTT.

This clone has just a few counts. A read error is possible here, since a much larger clone lies one base away. Other nucleotide sequences from this sample produce the same CDR3. The chain employs TRBV3-1 (or the pseudogene TRBV3-2) and TRBJ1-5, with D uncertain. Germline loops: CDR1 LGHDT, CDR2 YNNKEL (reference sequence). Trimming left V 5 bases short and J 0 bases short, with 8 bases between. The CDR3 loop spans 14 amino acids. CDR3 amino acids: CASSTGDSNQPQHF. The CDR3 nucleotides read TGTGCCAGCAGCACGGGAGATAGCAATCAGCCCCAGCATTTT.

The V gene is TRBV2, the J gene TRBJ1-4, with D possibly TRBD1 on 5 matching bases. CDR3 length equals 16 residues. Germline V CDR1 and CDR2: SNHLY, FYNNEI. Trimming removed 8 bases at V and 2 bases at J, with 18 bases between. The CDR3 region is CASGRLSGVTNEKLFF. The DNA of the CDR3 is TGTGCCAGCGGTCGTTTGTCGGGGGTGACTAATGAAAAACTGTTTTTT.

This clone was observed a handful of times. This chain links TRBV6-2 or TRBV6-3 with TRBJ2-2, with TRBD1 matching 10 bases. V lost 5 bases to trimming and J lost 6 bases; unmatched junction nucleotides: 9. Germline CDR1 is MNHEY and CDR2 is SVGEGT. The CDR3 consists of 16 residues. The CDR3 nucleotides read TGTGCCAGCAGTCCCCATGGACAGGGGGAGTCCGGGGAGCTGTTTTTT. Translation: CASSPHGQGESGELFF.

Only a few counts were recorded for this clone. V gene TRBV27 combines with J gene TRBJ2-5, with 8 bases lining up with TRBD1. Losses at the gene ends were 5 bases for V and 0 bases for J; bases not matched to a gene: 8. The V gene's germline CDR1 is MNHEY and CDR2 SMNVEV (reference sequence). This CDR3 region has 16 residues. The CDR3 here is CASSAGTGSYQETQYF. The CDR3 DNA follows: TGTGCCAGCAGTGCCGGGACAGGCTCTTACCAAGAGACCCAGTACTTC.